The rows below give T cell receptor beta chains drawn from one sample of a study of control samples from healthy donors and cancer patients. The assay was immunoSEQ multiplex PCR, and TCRdb's table has in-frame clones only and misses some. The sample lists some 150,000 clones; approximately 93% were seen once. The specimen sequenced was blood. These receptors were taken from a man aged 40-49 years in good health. CDR3s include the opening cysteine and the closing phenylalanine or tryptophan. Each record gives: V gene, D gene, clone size, J gene, CDR3 DNA, CDR3 protein. D genes are given only for firm matches. Clone size is stated in some rows and not others, as once, few, many or a class when expanded.

V gene: TRBV6-6; D gene: NA; clone size: NA; J gene: TRBJ1-2; CDR3 DNA: TGTGCCAGCAGTTACCCTACAACAGGGAACTATGGCTACACCTTC; CDR3 protein: CASSYPTTGNYGYTF
V gene: TRBV3-1/TRBV3-2; D gene: TRBD2; clone size: NA; J gene: TRBJ2-1; CDR3 DNA: TGTGCCAGCAGCGCCTGGACTAGCGCAACGAGTGGGAATGAGCAGTTCTTC; CDR3 protein: CASSAWTSATSGNEQFF
V gene: TRBV24-1; D gene: NA; clone size: NA; J gene: TRBJ2-1; CDR3 DNA: TGTGCCACCAGTGACCCGAGGATTTACCCCTACAATGAGCAGTTCTTC; CDR3 protein: CATSDPRIYPYNEQFF
V gene: TRBV30; D gene: TRBD1; clone size: few; J gene: TRBJ1-4; CDR3 DNA: TGTGCCTGGACCAATACCGGGACACCAAGGGGGCTTAATGAAAAACTGTTTTTT; CDR3 protein: CAWTNTGTPRGLNEKLFF
V gene: TRBV21-1; D gene: NA; clone size: once; J gene: TRBJ1-5; CDR3 DNA: TGTGCCAGCGACTCAAGCAGGGGGATTGATCAGCCCCAGCATTTT; CDR3 protein: CASDSSRGIDQPQHF
V gene: TRBV9; D gene: TRBD2; clone size: NA; J gene: TRBJ2-2; CDR3 DNA: TGTGCCAGCAGTGACATAGCGGGGTCACACGGGGAGCTGTTTTTT; CDR3 protein: CASSDIAGSHGELFF
V gene: TRBV6-5; D gene: NA; clone size: NA; J gene: TRBJ2-3; CDR3 DNA: TGTGCCAGCAGTTACGATCTCGGCACAGATACGCAGTATTTT; CDR3 protein: CASSYDLGTDTQYF
V gene: TRBV15; D gene: NA; clone size: once; J gene: TRBJ2-7; CDR3 DNA: TGTGCCACCACCCGGGACACCCCCTCCTACGAGCAGTACTTC; CDR3 protein: CATTRDTPSYEQYF
V gene: TRBV19; D gene: TRBD1; clone size: once; J gene: TRBJ1-3; CDR3 DNA: TGTGCCAGCCGGGACAGGGCGAGAGAAAACACCATATATTTT; CDR3 protein: CASRDRARENTIYF
V gene: TRBV7-8; D gene: NA; clone size: NA; J gene: TRBJ2-2; CDR3 DNA: TGTGCCAGCAGCCGAGGACTTGTCACCGGGGAGCTGTTTTTT; CDR3 protein: CASSRGLVTGELFF
V gene: TRBV4-3; D gene: NA; clone size: NA; J gene: TRBJ1-1; CDR3 DNA: TGCGCCAGCAGCCAAGATGGACAAACGGTGGGGATGAACACTGAAGCTTTCTTT; CDR3 protein: CASSQDGQTVGMNTEAFF
V gene: TRBV7-9; D gene: TRBD1; clone size: NA; J gene: TRBJ1-2; CDR3 DNA: TGTGCCAGCAGCTTGGGTGGGGGACAGGGAAATGATGGCTACACCTTC; CDR3 protein: CASSLGGGQGNDGYTF
V gene: TRBV15; D gene: NA; clone size: NA; J gene: TRBJ1-4; CDR3 DNA: TGTGCCACCAGCAGAGATCGGGCCAGGGTGAGAGAAAAACTGTTTTTT; CDR3 protein: CATSRDRARVREKLFF
V gene: TRBV6-5; D gene: NA; clone size: NA; J gene: TRBJ2-1; CDR3 DNA: TGTGCCAGCACCTCACAGCTCTACAATGAGCAGTTCTTC; CDR3 protein: CASTSQLYNEQFF
V gene: TRBV7-2; D gene: NA; clone size: NA; J gene: TRBJ1-1; CDR3 DNA: TGTGCCAGCAGCTTACGATGGAACACTGAAGCTTTCTTT; CDR3 protein: CASSLRWNTEAFF
V gene: TRBV5-4; D gene: NA; clone size: NA; J gene: TRBJ1-1; CDR3 DNA: TGTGCCAGCAGCTTGGTTCAGGCGAAGGCTGAAGCTTTCTTT; CDR3 protein: CASSLVQAKAEAFF
V gene: TRBV29-1; D gene: TRBD1; clone size: once; J gene: TRBJ2-5; CDR3 DNA: TGCAGCGCCGGACAGGGGGCTCAAGAGACCCAGTACTTC; CDR3 protein: CSAGQGAQETQYF
V gene: TRBV6-2/TRBV6-3; D gene: NA; clone size: NA; J gene: TRBJ1-4; CDR3 DNA: TGTGCCAGCAGCCTTCACAGGGAAAAAAATGAAAAACTGTTTTTT; CDR3 protein: CASSLHREKNEKLFF
V gene: TRBV27; D gene: TRBD1; clone size: NA; J gene: TRBJ1-2; CDR3 DNA: TGTGCCAGCAGGGGAACCGGGACAGGGTCCTATGGCTACACCTTC; CDR3 protein: CASRGTGTGSYGYTF
V gene: TRBV19; D gene: NA; clone size: NA; J gene: TRBJ1-2; CDR3 DNA: TGTGCCAGTAGTAACGGAAGGGAACTAGGAGGCTACACCTTC; CDR3 protein: CASSNGRELGGYTF
V gene: TRBV2; D gene: NA; clone size: NA; J gene: TRBJ2-2; CDR3 DNA: TGTGCCAGCAGTGCTCGACAGTCTAAGCTGTTTTTT; CDR3 protein: CASSARQSKLFF
V gene: TRBV7-9; D gene: NA; clone size: NA; J gene: TRBJ1-2; CDR3 DNA: TGTGCCAGCAGCCCCCTAGGAAGATTTGATGGCTACACCTTC; CDR3 protein: CASSPLGRFDGYTF
V gene: TRBV10-3; D gene: NA; clone size: once; J gene: TRBJ1-3; CDR3 DNA: TGTGCCATCAGTGACAACTCTGGAAACACCATATATTTT; CDR3 protein: CAISDNSGNTIYF
V gene: TRBV2; D gene: TRBD1; clone size: NA; J gene: TRBJ1-1; CDR3 DNA: TGTGCCAGCAGTGGGGACAGGGAGGCCGCTGGCACTGAAGCTTTCTTT; CDR3 protein: CASSGDREAAGTEAFF
V gene: TRBV27; D gene: TRBD1; clone size: NA; J gene: TRBJ2-7; CDR3 DNA: TGTGCCAGCAACCTCACCCGACAGGGGGCCTCCTACGAGCAGTACTTC; CDR3 protein: CASNLTRQGASYEQYF
V gene: TRBV12-3/TRBV12-4; D gene: TRBD1; clone size: NA; J gene: TRBJ1-1; CDR3 DNA: TGTGCCAGCAGTCGACAGGGAAACACTGAAGCTTTCTTT; CDR3 protein: CASSRQGNTEAFF
V gene: TRBV6-5; D gene: NA; clone size: NA; J gene: TRBJ1-5; CDR3 DNA: TGTGCCAGCAGGAACGGCGGCAGCGGCAATCAGCCCCAGCATTTT; CDR3 protein: CASRNGGSGNQPQHF
V gene: TRBV18; D gene: NA; clone size: NA; J gene: TRBJ1-2; CDR3 DNA: TGTGCCAGCTCACTGGACAGCCAAACTGGGGACTATGGCTACACCTTC; CDR3 protein: CASSLDSQTGDYGYTF
V gene: TRBV30; D gene: NA; clone size: NA; J gene: TRBJ1-1; CDR3 DNA: TGTGCCTGGAGGACAGGGAACACTGAAGCTTTCTTT; CDR3 protein: CAWRTGNTEAFF
V gene: TRBV28; D gene: NA; clone size: NA; J gene: TRBJ2-7; CDR3 DNA: TGTGCCAGCACTCCAATGGGGCCTTTAGATGTGCAGTACTTC; CDR3 protein: CASTPMGPLDVQYF
V gene: TRBV5-1; D gene: TRBD1; clone size: NA; J gene: TRBJ2-3; CDR3 DNA: TGCGCCAGCAGCCCCCTACAGGGGGCGCCTGATACGCAGTATTTT; CDR3 protein: CASSPLQGAPDTQYF
V gene: TRBV4-3; D gene: NA; clone size: NA; J gene: TRBJ1-4; CDR3 DNA: TGCGCCAGCAGCCAAGATATTGGCAGGGGCCGTAATGAAAAACTGTTTTTT; CDR3 protein: CASSQDIGRGRNEKLFF
V gene: TRBV7-2; D gene: NA; clone size: once; J gene: TRBJ1-3; CDR3 DNA: TGTGCCAGCAGCCAGTCGACAGGAGGAAACACCATATATTTT; CDR3 protein: CASSQSTGGNTIYF
V gene: TRBV7-2; D gene: NA; clone size: NA; J gene: TRBJ1-1; CDR3 DNA: TGTGCCAGCAGGAGTGGATTGAACACTGAAGCTTTCTTT; CDR3 protein: CASRSGLNTEAFF
V gene: TRBV7-2; D gene: TRBD1; clone size: NA; J gene: TRBJ1-2; CDR3 DNA: TGTGCCAGCAGCTTTAGACAGGGGGCTGACTATGGCTACACCTTC; CDR3 protein: CASSFRQGADYGYTF
V gene: TRBV6-6; D gene: TRBD1; clone size: NA; J gene: TRBJ1-4; CDR3 DNA: TGTGCCAGCAAGCGTGGCAGGGGGCGGGCTAATGAAAAACTGTTTTTT; CDR3 protein: CASKRGRGRANEKLFF
V gene: TRBV28; D gene: NA; clone size: few; J gene: TRBJ1-3; CDR3 DNA: TGTGCCAGCAGTAGCTACCAGTCGGGGCGCGCCATATATTTT; CDR3 protein: CASSSYQSGRAIYF
V gene: TRBV7-2; D gene: NA; clone size: NA; J gene: TRBJ1-5; CDR3 DNA: TGTGCCAGCAGCTTAGTGGCGGGGAAGGAGTCCCAGCATTTT; CDR3 protein: CASSLVAGKESQHF
V gene: TRBV6-5; D gene: TRBD2; clone size: NA; J gene: TRBJ2-3; CDR3 DNA: TGTGCCAGCAGTTACTCGACGGGGGGGTTGGCAGATACGCAGTATTTT; CDR3 protein: CASSYSTGGLADTQYF
V gene: TRBV6-2/TRBV6-3; D gene: TRBD1; clone size: once; J gene: TRBJ1-5; CDR3 DNA: TGTGCCAGCAGCCGGACAGGGGGGGGCAATCAGCCCCAGCATTTT; CDR3 protein: CASSRTGGGNQPQHF
V gene: TRBV27; D gene: TRBD2; clone size: NA; J gene: TRBJ2-4; CDR3 DNA: TGTGCCAGCAGTATCCGGGGGGGCTTGGCCAAAAACATTCAGTACTTC; CDR3 protein: CASSIRGGLAKNIQYF
V gene: TRBV7-9; D gene: NA; clone size: NA; J gene: TRBJ1-2; CDR3 DNA: TGTGCCAGCAGCTCATCGGGCAGGGGTAATGGCTACACCTTC; CDR3 protein: CASSSSGRGNGYTF
V gene: TRBV30; D gene: NA; clone size: NA; J gene: TRBJ1-5; CDR3 DNA: TGTGCCTGGAGTGTCAGGGTGAATCAGCCCCAGCATTTT; CDR3 protein: CAWSVRVNQPQHF
V gene: TRBV4-1; D gene: NA; clone size: once; J gene: TRBJ2-5; CDR3 DNA: TGCGCCAGCAGCCAAGGGGCCGGAGAGACCCAGTACTTC; CDR3 protein: CASSQGAGETQYF
V gene: TRBV19; D gene: TRBD1; clone size: NA; J gene: TRBJ2-1; CDR3 DNA: TGTGCCAGTGCTACCACGACAGGGGTTCGATTCGGGAATGAGCAGTTCTTC; CDR3 protein: CASATTTGVRFGNEQFF
V gene: TRBV4-1; D gene: TRBD1; clone size: NA; J gene: TRBJ1-1; CDR3 DNA: TGCGCCAGCAGCCGGGAGGGGGCAGGAAACACTGAAGCTTTCTTT; CDR3 protein: CASSREGAGNTEAFF
V gene: TRBV5-4; D gene: NA; clone size: NA; J gene: TRBJ2-5; CDR3 DNA: TGTGCCAGCAGTCTTCCGGGAAGGGGGGAGACCCAGTACTTC; CDR3 protein: CASSLPGRGETQYF